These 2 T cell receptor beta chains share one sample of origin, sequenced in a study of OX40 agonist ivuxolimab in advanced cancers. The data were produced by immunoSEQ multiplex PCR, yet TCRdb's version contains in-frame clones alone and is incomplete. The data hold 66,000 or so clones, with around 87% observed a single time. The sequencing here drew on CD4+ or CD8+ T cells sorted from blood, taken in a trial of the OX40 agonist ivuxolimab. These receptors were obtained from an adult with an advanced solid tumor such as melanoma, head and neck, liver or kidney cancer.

This CDR3 is CASSFRDRGGSNTEAFF. DNA for the CDR3: TGTGCCAGCAGCTTCCGGGACAGGGGGGGTTCGAACACTGAAGCTTTCTTT. This chain joins TRBV7-2 and TRBJ1-1; 11 bases match TRBD1. V lost 3 bases and J lost 1; bases outside the gene matches: 7. The CDR3 extends over 17 amino acids. Germline CDR1 is SGHTA and CDR2 is FQGNSA.

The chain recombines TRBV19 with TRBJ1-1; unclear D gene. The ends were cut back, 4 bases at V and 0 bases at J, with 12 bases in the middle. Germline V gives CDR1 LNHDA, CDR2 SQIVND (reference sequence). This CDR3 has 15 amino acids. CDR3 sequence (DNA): TGTGCCAGTAGTAAGAAAGTGGGCCTGAACACTGAAGCTTTCTTT. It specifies CASSKKVGLNTEAFF. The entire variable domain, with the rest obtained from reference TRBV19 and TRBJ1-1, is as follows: DGGITQSPKYLFRKEGQNVTLSCEQNLNHDAMYWYRQDPGQGLRLIYYSQIVNDFQKGDIAEGYSVSREKKESFPLTVTSAQKNPTAFYLCASSKKVGLNTEAFFGQGTRLTVV.